These 25 T cell receptor beta chains were sequenced from one sample in a study of blood T cell repertoires in COVID-19. TCRdb's table, derived via immunoSEQ multiplex PCR, lists solely in-frame clones and lacks some. The sample has 250,000 to 350,000 clones, around 86% seen once. Sequencing input: peripheral blood. These receptors originate from a woman between 40 and 55 years old who had recovered from COVID-19.

The J gene is TRBJ1-2, the V gene TRBV3-1 (or the pseudogene TRBV3-2); no definite D call. Trimming removed 4 bases at V and 8 bases at J, with 17 bases between. The CDR3 runs to 14 residues. The germline V gene has CDR1 LGHDT and CDR2 YNNKEL (reference sequence). Written as DNA, the CDR3 is TGTGCCAGCAGCCCTCCGGCGGGTCTCGAAGGCTACACCTTC. Its translation: CASSPPAGLEGYTF.

The chain recombines TRBV11-1 with TRBJ2-1; D possibly corresponds to TRBD2 (6 bases). This CDR3 has 15 amino acids. CDR1 SGHAT and CDR2 FQDESV come from the germline V gene (reference sequence). Between the trimmed V and J ends, which lost 2 bases and 2 bases, there was a span of 10 bases. The CDR3 protein is CASSLMEGPYNEQFF. DNA for the CDR3: TGTGCCAGCAGCTTAATGGAGGGCCCCTACAATGAGCAGTTCTTC.

CDR3 residues: CASSLGSNYGYTF. The CDR3 DNA is TGTGCCAGCAGCCTTGGGAGCAACTATGGCTACACCTTC. The chain recombines TRBV5-6 with TRBJ1-2; D gene ambiguous. This CDR3 spans 13 amino acids. Per germline, CDR1 SGHDT and CDR2 YYEEEE. Trimming stripped 4 bases from V and 2 bases from J, with 9 bases between.

The chain recombines TRBV11-2 with TRBJ2-5, with 7 positions matching TRBD1. The CDR3 totals 14 residues. V lost 1 base and J lost 4; bases outside the gene matches: 3. Germline CDR1 SGHAT, CDR2 FQNNGV. CDR3 loop: CASSLAGGGETQYF. Written as DNA, the CDR3 is TGTGCCAGCAGCTTAGCAGGGGGTGGAGAGACCCAGTACTTC. The full variable domain, with the rest looked up from reference TRBV11-2 and TRBJ2-5, is EAGVAQSPRYKIIEKRQSVAFWCNPISGHATLYWYQQILGQGPKLLIQFQNNGVVDDSQLPKDRFSAERLKGVDSTLKIQPAKLEDSAVYLCASSLAGGGETQYFGPGTRLLVL.

The V call is TRBV30, the J call TRBJ1-4; tentative D call: TRBD1 (6 bases). The CDR3 consists of 12 residues. Germline values: CDR1 GTSNPN, CDR2 SVGIG (reference sequence). Trimming pared 2 bases from V and 8 bases from J, leaving 9 bases between. The CDR3 DNA is TGTGCCTGGAGTAGGGGGGGGGAAAAACTGTTTTTT. This encodes CAWSRGGEKLFF.

This rearrangement joins TRBV7-9 to TRBJ1-2; D is undetermined. This CDR3 spans 13 amino acids. CDR1 SEHNR and CDR2 FQNEAQ come from the germline V gene (reference sequence). The V end was cut by 10 bases, the J end by 7 bases, with 19 bases between. In nucleotides, the CDR3 is TGTGCCACGAGCTGGGCCCCTTCTTCTGGCTACACCTTC. As protein: CATSWAPSSGYTF.

This rearrangement joins TRBV3-1 (or the pseudogene TRBV3-2) to TRBJ2-7; 8 positions agree with TRBD2. This CDR3 has 15 amino acids. V gave up 2 bases and J gave up 6 bases; unmatched junction bases: 9. CDR1 is LGHDT, CDR2 YNNKEL, per germline (reference sequence). CDR3 DNA: TGTGCCAGCAGCCAAAATCCGGGACTAGTAGTCGAGCAGTACTTC. Translated, it gives CASSQNPGLVVEQYF.

The V call is TRBV4-1, the J call TRBJ1-2; the D is unclear. The CDR3 has 13 amino acids. V was clipped by 6 bases and J by 6 bases, with 14 bases between them. Per germline, CDR1 MGHRA and CDR2 YSYEKL. The CDR3 DNA sequence: TGCGCCAGCAGTTCCGAGGGCTTGAATGGCTACACCTTC. This encodes CASSSEGLNGYTF.

The CDR3 reads CATSRLVAGGSYEQYF. The CDR3 DNA reads TGTGCCACCAGCAGACTAGTAGCGGGAGGCTCCTACGAGCAGTACTTC. The gene calls are TRBV15 and TRBJ2-7, with TRBD2 matching 10 bases. Germline loops: CDR1 LNHNV, CDR2 YYDKDF (reference sequence). The V gene end was trimmed by 2 bases and the J gene end by 0 bases; junction bases not matched to a gene: 4. The CDR3 is made up of 16 amino acids.

The chain combines TRBV3-1 (or the pseudogene TRBV3-2) with TRBJ2-1, with 9 bases that match TRBD2. V lost 0 bases and J lost 4; bases outside the gene matches: 4. The CDR3 sequence is 16 residues long. In germline, CDR1 is LGHDT, CDR2 YNNKEL (reference sequence). Here the CDR3 DNA reads TGTGCCAGCAGCCAAGATAATAGCGGGAGTTACAATGAGCAGTTCTTC. This codes for CASSQDNSGSYNEQFF.

V is TRBV5-1 and J is TRBJ2-1; 8 positions agree with TRBD2. Unmatched junction bases numbered 10, after V lost 7 bases and J lost 7 bases. Germline V CDR1 and CDR2: SGHRS, YFSETQ. This CDR3 is built from 14 residues. Here the CDR3 DNA reads TGCGCCAGCCAGAGAGCGGGAGAGTTTAATGAGCAGTTCTTC. It specifies CASQRAGEFNEQFF.

The chain uses TRBV5-1 and TRBJ2-2; 15 bases align to TRBD2. CDR3 size: 17 residues. After removal of 4 bases from V and 7 bases from J, the junction contained 8 bases not matched to a gene. Germline CDR1 and CDR2: SGHRS and YFSETQ. The CDR3 protein is CASSPGLAGGPIGELFF. CDR3 coding DNA: TGCGCCAGCAGCCCTGGACTAGCGGGAGGGCCCATCGGGGAGCTGTTTTTT.

V gene TRBV27 combines with J gene TRBJ2-5; 11 bases map to TRBD1. After removal of 2 bases from V and 5 bases from J, the junction contained 13 bases not matched to a gene. Germline values: CDR1 MNHEY, CDR2 SMNVEV (reference sequence). The CDR3 contains 18 residues. The CDR3 coding sequence is TGTGCCAGCAGTTTACTCCCCGGGACAGGGGGTCGGAGGGAGACCCAGTACTTC. It translates to CASSLLPGTGGRRETQYF.

The J gene is TRBJ1-2, the V gene TRBV6-5, with TRBD1 identical over 10 bases. The trim removed 5 bases at V and 8 bases at J, leaving 8 bases unmatched. Germline loops: CDR1 MNHEY, CDR2 SVGAGI. There are 14 residues in the CDR3. CDR3 DNA: TGTGCCAGCAGTCTCCGACAGGGGGCGGGGGGCTACACCTTC. As protein: CASSLRQGAGGYTF.

The sample holds a few counts of this clone. V is TRBV7-8 and J is TRBJ1-5, with D possibly being TRBD1 (5 bases). Trimming pared 1 base from V and 1 base from J, leaving 11 bases between. The CDR3 contains 16 residues. The germline V gene encodes CDR1 SGHVS and CDR2 FQNEAQ. In DNA form, the CDR3 reads TGTGCCAGCAGCTTAGTCAGGACACAAAGCAATCAGCCCCAGCATTTT. It codes for CASSLVRTQSNQPQHF.

The chain carries TRBV6-6 and TRBJ2-3; 7 bases map to TRBD2. The CDR3 is 14 amino acids. Germline V gene data show CDR1 as MNHNY and CDR2 as SVGAGI (reference sequence). V trimming: 3 bases; J trimming: 4 bases; junction bases outside the gene matches: 4. The CDR3 loop reads CASSYGGSADTQYF. For the CDR3, the DNA is TGTGCCAGCAGTTATGGCGGGAGCGCAGATACGCAGTATTTT.

Notes on this clone: This sample includes further DNA sequences coding for the same CDR3. The chain is built from TRBV7-8 and TRBJ2-3, with TRBD2 matching over 16 bases. CDR1 is SGHVS and CDR2 is FQNEAQ in the germline V gene. CDR3 length: 19 residues. With V trimmed by 0 bases and J by 4 bases, 7 bases remained unmatched. CDR3 sequence (DNA): TGTGCCAGCAGCTTAGCGGGACTAGCGGGAGGGCCTTTACCAGATACGCAGTATTTT. Amino acids: CASSLAGLAGGPLPDTQYF.

V is TRBV11-2 and J is TRBJ2-1; 10 bases align to TRBD2. CDR3 length equals 17 residues. The V and J ends lost 1 base and 4 bases, in that order; junction bases with no gene match: 7. Germline V gene data show CDR1 as SGHAT and CDR2 as FQNNGV. The CDR3 DNA follows: TGTGCCAGCAGCTTAGCCCTAGCGGGGGAGGGGTACAATGAGCAGTTCTTC. Protein sequence: CASSLALAGEGYNEQFF.

The rearrangement links TRBV7-8 to TRBJ1-2; the D gene is possibly TRBD1 (6 bases). The germline V gene has CDR1 SGHVS and CDR2 FQNEAQ. V was trimmed by 5 bases and J by 6 bases, leaving 22 bases between them. This CDR3 is built from 16 residues. DNA for the CDR3: TGTGCCAGCAGCCACAAGTTTACCAGGGGTAGGAATGGCTACACCTTC. Its translation: CASSHKFTRGRNGYTF.

This CDR3 reads CASSSAAGGLNYGYTF. CDR3 DNA sequence: TGTGCCAGCAGCTCGGCGGCAGGGGGCCTTAACTATGGCTACACCTTC. This chain uses TRBV27 with TRBJ1-2; TRBD1 matches at 8 bases. Germline loops: CDR1 MNHEY, CDR2 SMNVEV (reference sequence). Trimming removed 6 bases from V and 1 base from J; junction bases left unmatched: 10. This CDR3 comprises 16 residues.

This clone appeared once. This chain joins TRBV5-1 and TRBJ1-1; D is uncertain. The CDR3 is made up of 15 amino acids. Between the trimmed V and J ends, which lost 4 bases and 4 bases, there was a span of 17 bases. In germline, CDR1 is SGHRS, CDR2 YFSETQ. In DNA form, the CDR3 reads TGCGCCAGCAGCACATTTTCGACGGGAGGCACTGAAGCTTTCTTT. This gives the protein CASSTFSTGGTEAFF.

J is TRBJ2-1 and V is TRBV19; TRBD1 might be the D (6 bases). CDR1 is LNHDA, CDR2 SQIVND, per germline (reference sequence). The CDR3 loop spans 14 amino acids. Trimming took 3 bases from V and 6 from J, leaving 12 bases between them. CDR3: CASSIDGGLNEQFF. The CDR3 DNA reads as TGTGCCAGTAGTATCGATGGGGGCCTCAATGAGCAGTTCTTC. The full variable domain, rest sourced from reference TRBV19 and TRBJ2-1, is DGGITQSPKYLFRKEGQNVTLSCEQNLNHDAMYWYRQDPGQGLRLIYYSQIVNDFQKGDIAEGYSVSREKKESFPLTVTSAQKNPTAFYLCASSIDGGLNEQFFGPGTRLTVL.

For the CDR3, the DNA is TGTGCCACCAGTGGCGCGGGTAACCAAGAGACCCAGTACTTC. Protein: CATSGAGNQETQYF. This chain uses TRBV24-1 with TRBJ2-5; maybe TRBD2 (5 bases). Germline V gene lookup returns CDR1 KGHDR and CDR2 SFDVKD. V was cut by 5 bases and J by 0 bases, with 9 bases left in between. The CDR3 length is 14 residues.

The chain couples TRBV28 to TRBJ2-2, with TRBD2 identical over 7 bases. This CDR3 has 17 residues. The germline V gene encodes CDR1 MDHEN and CDR2 SYDVKM. The trim removed 0 bases at V and 4 bases at J, leaving 8 bases unmatched. CDR3 nucleotide sequence: TGTGCCAGCAGTTTATGGTCGGGGAGGGGAGGCACCGGGGAGCTGTTTTTT. Its translation: CASSLWSGRGGTGELFF. The full variable domain, in which reference TRBV28 and TRBJ2-2 provide the parts outside the CDR3, is DVKVTQSSRYLVKRTGEKVFLECVQDMDHENMFWYRQDPGLGLRLIYFSYDVKMKEKGDIPEGYSVSREKKERFSLILESASTNQTSMYLCASSLWSGRGGTGELFFGEGSRLTVL.

This clone was seen just once. V usage is TRBV10-3 and J usage is TRBJ2-3, with 10 nucleotides matching TRBD1. This CDR3 contains 13 residues. Germline V gene sequence: CDR1 ENHRY, CDR2 SYGVKD. The V segment lost 4 bases and the J segment 6 bases; nucleotides outside the gene matches: 1. This CDR3 reads CAISGQGADTQYF. CDR3 bases: TGTGCCATCAGTGGACAGGGGGCCGATACGCAGTATTTT.